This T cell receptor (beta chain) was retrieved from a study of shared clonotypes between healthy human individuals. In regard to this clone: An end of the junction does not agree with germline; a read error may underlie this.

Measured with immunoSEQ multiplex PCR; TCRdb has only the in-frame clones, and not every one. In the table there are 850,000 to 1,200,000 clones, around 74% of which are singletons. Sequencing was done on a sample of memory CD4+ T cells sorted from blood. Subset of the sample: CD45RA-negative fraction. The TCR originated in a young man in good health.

This CDR3 is CASSLSSSRTDTQYF. Written as DNA, the CDR3 is TGTGCTAGCAGCTTGTCCTCTTCGCGCACAGATACGCAGTATTTT. The chain has TRBV7-7 and TRBJ2-3, with D uncertain. This CDR3 comprises 15 residues. The germline gives CDR1 SSHAT, CDR2 FNYEAQ (reference sequence).